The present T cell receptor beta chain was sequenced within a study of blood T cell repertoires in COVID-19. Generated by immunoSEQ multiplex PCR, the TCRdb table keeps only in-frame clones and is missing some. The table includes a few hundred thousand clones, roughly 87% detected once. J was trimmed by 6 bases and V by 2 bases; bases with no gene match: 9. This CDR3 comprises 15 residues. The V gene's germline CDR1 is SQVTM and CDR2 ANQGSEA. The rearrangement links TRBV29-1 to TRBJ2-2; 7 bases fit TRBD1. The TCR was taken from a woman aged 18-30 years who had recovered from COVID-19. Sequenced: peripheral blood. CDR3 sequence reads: CSVESSTGPPGELFF. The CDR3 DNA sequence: TGCAGCGTTGAATCCTCGACAGGGCCCCCCGGGGAGCTGTTTTTT.